Following are 28 T cell receptor beta chains from one sample sequenced in a study of T cells after posttransplantation cyclophosphamide (dated by TCRdb to between 2015 and 2016). The library was obtained by the immunoSEQ multiplex PCR assay. The table was pulled from immuneACCESS by TCRdb, which kept in-frame rearrangements only. Such tables lose some clones; where checked, under half of the loss comes from unresolved V genes, and the rest has no known cause. In all, the sample holds around 3,300 clones, and about four fifths of those were seen once. 8.8% of the sample rests with the top ten. This sample's treatment or condition label indicates: high-dose cyclophosphamide on days +3 and +4 as single-agent GVHD prophylaxis. Busulfan and fludarabine conditioning, a related or unrelated marrow graft, and cyclophosphamide on days +3 and +4 were given to PTCy patients. The source material was PBMCs, sampled about 190 days after allogeneic stem cell transplant with posttransplant cyclophosphamide. All receptors come from a male patient aged 55 to 70 who received an allogeneic stem cell transplant from a related donor and was CMV-positive. After a transplant, some T cells may be the graft donor's own cells.

This clone was seen once. The chain combines TRBV9 with TRBJ2-1; TRBD1 aligns across 11 bases. This CDR3 contains 16 residues. Germline V lookup: CDR1 SGDLS, CDR2 YYNGEE. V shed 2 bases and J 6 bases; nucleotides not matched to a gene: 7. CDR3 sequence reads: CASSVSGTGGINEQFF. CDR3 coding DNA: TGTGCCAGCAGCGTTTCCGGGACAGGGGGTATCAATGAGCAGTTCTTC.

This clone was recorded only once. The rearrangement joins TRBV5-4 to TRBJ2-7, with 11 bases aligning to TRBD1. CDR3 size: 15 residues. J was trimmed by 2 bases and V by 4 bases; bases with no gene match: 5. Germline CDR1 reads SGHNT; CDR2 reads YYREEE (reference sequence). In DNA form, the CDR3 reads TGTGCCAGCAGCATGGGACAGGGGGGAGCCTACGAGCAGTACTTC. Translation: CASSMGQGGAYEQYF.

The chain recombines TRBV30 with TRBJ2-1; D remains unclear. This CDR3 spans 12 amino acids. Between the trimmed V and J ends, which lost 7 bases and 0 bases, there was a span of 7 bases. Germline CDR1 is GTSNPN and CDR2 is SVGIG (reference sequence). The CDR3: CASVSSYNEQFF. The CDR3 nucleotides are TGTGCCTCAGTAAGCTCCTACAATGAGCAGTTCTTC.

The genes are TRBV10-3 and TRBJ1-5; the D gene is possibly TRBD1 (6 bases). Germline CDR1 ENHRY, CDR2 SYGVKD. Trimming shortened V by 6 bases and J by 0 bases, and 12 bases separated the two germline ends. The CDR3 totals 15 residues. CDR3 sequence (DNA): TGTGCCATCAGACAGGGCCTAGATAGCAATCAGCCCCAGCATTTT. Amino acid sequence: CAIRQGLDSNQPQHF.

The chain couples TRBV9 to TRBJ1-1, with a weak D call TRBD1 (5 bases). The V end lost 5 bases, the J end lost 3 bases, and 20 bases lay between the germline ends. Germline CDR1 reads SGDLS; CDR2 reads YYNGEE. CDR3 length equals 16 residues. The CDR3 loop is CASSATPEGLYTEAFF. CDR3 DNA: TGTGCCAGCAGTGCCACCCCAGAGGGACTGTACACTGAAGCTTTCTTT. The whole variable domain, remainder taken from reference TRBV9 and TRBJ1-1, is DSGVTQTPKHLITATGQRVTLRCSPRSGDLSVYWYQQSLDQGLQFLIQYYNGEERAKGNILERFSAQQFPDLHSELNLSSLELGDSALYFCASSATPEGLYTEAFFGQGTRLTVV.

The rearrangement joins TRBV7-3 to TRBJ2-2; D perhaps matches TRBD2 (6 bases). The CDR3 totals 16 residues. V lost 5 bases and J lost 1, with 14 bases in between. Germline values: CDR1 SGHTA, CDR2 FQGTGA. The CDR3 sequence: CASSPMGGVNTGELFF. In DNA, the CDR3 is TGTGCCAGCAGCCCAATGGGCGGGGTGAACACCGGGGAGCTGTTTTTT. Filled out from reference TRBV7-3 and TRBJ2-2, the complete variable domain reads GAGVSQTPSNKVTEKGKYVELRCDPISGHTALYWYRQSLGQGPEFLIYFQGTGAADDSGLPNDRFFAVRPEGSVSTLKIQRTERGDSAVYLCASSPMGGVNTGELFFGEGSRLTVL.

The chain recombines TRBV6-6 with TRBJ2-4, with D unresolved. Germline assignment: CDR1 MNHNY and CDR2 SVGAGI (reference sequence). The V end was cut by 8 bases, the J end by 0 bases, with 5 bases between. This CDR3 has 12 residues. CDR3 residues: CASALAKNIQYF. CDR3 DNA sequence: TGTGCCAGCGCGCTAGCCAAAAACATTCAGTACTTC.

V gene TRBV5-4 combines with J gene TRBJ2-7; D might be TRBD1 (6 bases). Looked up from germline, CDR1 is SGHNT and CDR2 is YYREEE (reference sequence). This CDR3 region has 14 residues. Deletions cut 9 bases from V and 0 bases from J, with 16 bases between. In DNA form, the CDR3 reads TGTGCCACTAAAGGATGGGACAACTCCTACGAGCAGTACTTC. Protein sequence: CATKGWDNSYEQYF.

The CDR3 coding sequence is TGTGCCAGCAGACCGACAGGGCAGAATTCACCCCTCCACTTT. This gives the protein CASRPTGQNSPLHF. V usage is TRBV6-4 and J usage is TRBJ1-6, with 7 bases fitting TRBD1. The junction had 6 bases not matched to a gene; V was cut back by 6 bases and J by 7 bases. The CDR3 runs 14 residues. Per the germline V gene, CDR1 is MRHNA and CDR2 is SNTAGT.

The rearrangement links TRBV10-3 to TRBJ1-2, with a tentative D call TRBD1 (5 bases). Germline V lookup: CDR1 ENHRY, CDR2 SYGVKD. V was pared by 3 bases and J by 4 bases, with 12 bases between. The length of the CDR3 is 14 residues. The CDR3 DNA reads as TGTGCCATCAGTGACTCTGGGGGGAGCTATGGCTACACCTTC. Its protein product is CAISDSGGSYGYTF.

This clone has just a few counts. The chain combines TRBV4-3 with TRBJ2-3; the D gene is possibly TRBD1 (5 bases). The length of the CDR3 is 17 residues. Germline CDR1 is LGHNA and CDR2 is YSLEER. V gave up 4 bases and J gave up 4 bases, with 21 bases separating them. CDR3 DNA: TGCGCCAGCAGCCCCACCAGGGCAGCCTATTGGCCAGATACGCAGTATTTT. Translated: CASSPTRAAYWPDTQYF.

CDR3 coding DNA: TGTGCCAGCAGCTCATTCGGCAGGGGCGCTACACATTCACCCCTCCACTTT. This translates into CASSSFGRGATHSPLHF. V usage is TRBV11-2 and J usage is TRBJ1-6, with D tentatively TRBD1 (6 bases). CDR1 and CDR2 (germline): SGHAT, FQNNGV. V was clipped by 4 bases and J by 8 bases, with 21 bases between them. The CDR3 has 17 residues.

V usage is TRBV19 and J usage is TRBJ2-3, with 15 bases aligning to TRBD2. Germline CDR1 is LNHDA and CDR2 is SQIVND (reference sequence). This CDR3 has 17 amino acids. With 1 base clipped from V and 5 bases from J, the junction kept 4 bases outside the gene matches. For the CDR3, the DNA is TGTGCCAGTAGTATAGGCACGGGACTAGCGGGAGGAGATACGCAGTATTTT. Translated, it gives CASSIGTGLAGGDTQYF.

The chain joins TRBV7-3 to TRBJ2-1, with 11 positions matching TRBD2. J gave up 3 bases and V 2 bases, and 3 bases lay outside the gene matches. CDR3 length: 16 amino acids. Germline values: CDR1 SGHTA, CDR2 FQGTGA. This CDR3 reads CASSLFGTSGYNEQFF. CDR3 in DNA: TGTGCCAGCAGCTTATTTGGGACTAGCGGCTACAATGAGCAGTTCTTC.

This rearrangement joins TRBV29-1 to TRBJ1-1, with TRBD1 matching over 7 bases. In germline, CDR1 is SQVTM, CDR2 ANQGSEA. The CDR3 sequence is 11 residues long. V lost 5 bases, J lost 7 bases, and 4 bases stayed unmatched. The CDR3 is CSVPRDSEAFF. CDR3 in DNA: TGCAGCGTTCCCCGGGACAGTGAAGCTTTCTTT.

The rearrangement uses TRBV19 and TRBJ2-3, with 8 bases identical to TRBD2. V trimming: 2 bases; J trimming: 0 bases; junction bases outside the gene matches: 1. Germline V CDR1 and CDR2: LNHDA, SQIVND (reference sequence). The CDR3 spans 15 residues. In nucleotides, the CDR3 is TGTGCCAGTAGTATAACTAGCGGAAGCACAGATACGCAGTATTTT. Its translation is CASSITSGSTDTQYF.

The chain joins TRBV19 to TRBJ2-5, with D perhaps TRBD2 (5 bases). Germline assignment: CDR1 LNHDA and CDR2 SQIVND (reference sequence). CDR3 length equals 11 residues. V was shortened by 4 bases and J by 5 bases, with 5 bases between the two germline ends. This CDR3 reads CASSRGETQYF. The DNA of the CDR3 is TGTGCCAGTAGTAGAGGGGAGACCCAGTACTTC.

The gene calls are TRBV28 and TRBJ1-2, with 7 bases fitting TRBD1. Germline-derived CDR1 and CDR2 are MDHEN and SYDVKM. CDR3 length: 14 residues. V was clipped by 5 bases and J by 4 bases; unmatched bases: 7. The CDR3: CASSPTGQGYGYTF. The CDR3 coding sequence is TGTGCCAGCAGTCCGACAGGGCAAGGCTATGGCTACACCTTC.

This clone was observed a few times. The rearrangement uses TRBV11-2 and TRBJ2-3; D remains ambiguous. Germline V gene data show CDR1 as SGHAT and CDR2 as FQNNGV. V was trimmed by 5 bases and J by 3 bases, leaving 6 bases between them. This CDR3 contains 12 residues. CDR3 in DNA: TGTGCCAGCAGCCGGTTAACAGATACGCAGTATTTT. It translates to CASSRLTDTQYF.

The rearrangement uses TRBV15 and TRBJ2-5; TRBD1 is a possible D gene (5 bases). Germline loops: CDR1 LNHNV, CDR2 YYDKDF (reference sequence). The CDR3 consists of 12 residues. With 6 bases removed from V and 4 bases from J, the gap between germline ends came to 9 bases. In DNA, the CDR3 is TGTGCCACCAGTCAGGGTGTAGAGACCCAGTACTTC. Translation gives CATSQGVETQYF.

This chain uses TRBV7-9 with TRBJ2-2; D possibly corresponds to TRBD1 (5 bases). CDR1 and CDR2 from the germline V gene are SEHNR and FQNEAQ (reference sequence). Deletions cut 5 bases from V and 5 bases from J, with 9 bases between. The CDR3 loop spans 13 amino acids. The CDR3 sequence is CASSLSGTGELFF. The CDR3 DNA is TGTGCCAGCAGCCTTTCAGGGACCGGGGAGCTGTTTTTT. Full variable domain (outside the CDR3, taken from reference TRBV7-9 and TRBJ2-2): DTGVSQNPRHKITKRGQNVTFRCDPISEHNRLYWYRQTLGQGPEFLTYFQNEAQLEKSRLLSDRFSAERPKGSFSTLEIQRTEQGDSAMYLCASSLSGTGELFFGEGSRLTVL.

This rearrangement joins TRBV6-1 to TRBJ2-7, with D perhaps matching TRBD1 (6 bases). CDR1 and CDR2 from the germline V gene are MNHNS and SASEGT. Trimming removed 4 bases at V and 1 base at J, with 29 bases between. The CDR3 runs to 20 residues. CDR3 nucleotides: TGTGCCAGCAGTGTCAAGCCCCCGGGACACCCTGGTGGTAAGTCCTACGAGCAGTACTTC. Translating gives CASSVKPPGHPGGKSYEQYF.

CDR3 bases: TGCGCCAGCAGCTTAGGACAGGCGATACATTCACCCCTCCACTTT. This sequence encodes CASSLGQAIHSPLHF. The V and J genes are TRBV5-1 and TRBJ1-6; TRBD1 aligns across 7 bases. The germline V gene encodes CDR1 SGHRS and CDR2 YFSETQ. V shed 2 bases, J shed 8 bases, and the junction held 7 bases outside the gene matches. The CDR3 is 15 amino acids.

The chain has TRBV19 and TRBJ1-5; D is possibly TRBD1 (6 bases). V was shortened by 6 bases and J by 4 bases, with 13 bases between the two germline ends. Germline-derived CDR1 and CDR2 are LNHDA and SQIVND (reference sequence). The CDR3 sequence is 14 residues long. For the CDR3, the DNA is TGTGCCAGTAGGGGTTCTACAGGGAATCAGCCCCAGCATTTT. It encodes CASRGSTGNQPQHF.

The V gene is TRBV5-1, the J gene TRBJ1-1, with D tentatively TRBD1 (6 bases). The V gene's germline CDR1 is SGHRS and CDR2 YFSETQ. Trimming removed 5 bases at V and 1 base at J, with 9 bases between. This CDR3 is built from 13 residues. The CDR3 sequence is CASRPDRNTEAFF. Written as DNA, the CDR3 is TGCGCCAGCAGGCCGGACAGGAACACTGAAGCTTTCTTT.

V usage is TRBV7-9 and J usage is TRBJ2-7; weak D call: TRBD1 (5 bases). V lost 5 bases and J lost 2, with 13 bases in between. The CDR3 consists of 14 residues. In germline, CDR1 is SEHNR, CDR2 FQNEAQ (reference sequence). CDR3 in amino acids: CASSPSQVPYEQYF. For the CDR3, the DNA is TGTGCCAGCAGCCCCTCACAGGTTCCCTACGAGCAGTACTTC.

The genes are TRBV28 and TRBJ2-5; 7 bases line up with TRBD1. The CDR3 totals 14 residues. The junction had 6 bases not matched to a gene; V was cut back by 4 bases and J by 4 bases. CDR1 and CDR2 from the germline V gene are MDHEN and SYDVKM. The CDR3 loop reads CASSSQGRVETQYF. The CDR3 DNA reads as TGTGCCAGCAGTTCACAGGGGCGGGTAGAGACCCAGTACTTC. The full variable domain, completed using reference TRBV28 and TRBJ2-5, is DVKVTQSSRYLVKRTGEKVFLECVQDMDHENMFWYRQDPGLGLRLIYFSYDVKMKEKGDIPEGYSVSREKKERFSLILESASTNQTSMYLCASSSQGRVETQYFGPGTRLLVL.

The rearrangement joins TRBV5-1 to TRBJ1-2; 7 bases map to TRBD1. CDR1 SGHRS and CDR2 YFSETQ come from the germline V gene. The CDR3 is made up of 13 amino acids. V lost 5 bases, J lost 6 bases, and 7 bases stayed unmatched. The chain's CDR3 is CASRSGTVDGYTF. DNA of the CDR3: TGCGCCAGCAGGTCAGGGACAGTCGATGGCTACACCTTC.